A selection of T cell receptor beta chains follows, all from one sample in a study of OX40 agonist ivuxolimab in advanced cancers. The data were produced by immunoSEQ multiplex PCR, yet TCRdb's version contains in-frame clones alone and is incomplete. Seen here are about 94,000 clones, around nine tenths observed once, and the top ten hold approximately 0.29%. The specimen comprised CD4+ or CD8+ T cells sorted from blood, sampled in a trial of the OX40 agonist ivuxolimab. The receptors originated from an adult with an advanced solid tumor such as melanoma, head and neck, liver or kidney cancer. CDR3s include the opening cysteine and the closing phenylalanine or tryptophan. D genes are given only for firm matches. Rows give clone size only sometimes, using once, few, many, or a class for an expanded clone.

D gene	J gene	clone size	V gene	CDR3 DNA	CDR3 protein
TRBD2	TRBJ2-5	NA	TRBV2	TGTGCCAGCAGCGGACTGCTGACTAGCGGGAGGACTCAAGAGACCCAGTACTTC	CASSGLLTSGRTQETQYF
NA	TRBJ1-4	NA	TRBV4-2	TGTGCCAGCGAGGGGGGAGAAAAACTGTTTTTT	CASEGGEKLFF
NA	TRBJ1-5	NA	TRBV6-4	TGTGCCAGCAGTGGGGGGGGTCAGCCCCAGCATTTT	CASSGGGQPQHF
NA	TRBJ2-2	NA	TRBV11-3	TGTGCCAGCAGCACGAGAGGGGGGCGTTCCACCGGGGAGCTGTTTTTT	CASSTRGGRSTGELFF
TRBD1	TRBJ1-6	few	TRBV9	TGTGCCAGCAGAGGGACAGTGAGCTCACCCCTCCACTTT	CASRGTVSSPLHF
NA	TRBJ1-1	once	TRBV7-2	TGTGCCAGCAGCTTAAGCTTGGGGGGCACTGAAGCTTTCTTT	CASSLSLGGTEAFF
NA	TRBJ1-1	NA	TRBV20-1	TGCAGTGTCAACAGAAACACTGAAGCTTTCTTT	CSVNRNTEAFF
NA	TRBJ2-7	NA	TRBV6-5	TGTGCCAGCAGGAGGGCCGCAGGGCGCTCCTACGAGCAGTACTTC	CASRRAAGRSYEQYF
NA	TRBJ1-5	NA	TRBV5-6	TGTGCCAGCAGCTTGCGGGGGTTTAGCAATCAGCCCCAGCATTTT	CASSLRGFSNQPQHF
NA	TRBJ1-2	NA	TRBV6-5	TGTGCCAGCGGACCGCACCCTTCAAACTATGGCTACACCTTC	CASGPHPSNYGYTF
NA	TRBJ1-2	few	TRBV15	TGTGCCACCAGCAGAGGGGACTTCCAGGGCTACACCTTC	CATSRGDFQGYTF
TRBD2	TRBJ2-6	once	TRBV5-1	TGCGCCAGCAGCTTGGTAAGCGGGGGGACCTCTGGGGCCAACGTCCTGACTTTC	CASSLVSGGTSGANVLTF
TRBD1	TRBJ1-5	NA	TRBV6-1	TGTGCCAGCAGAGTGGACAGGAATCAGCCCCAGCATTTT	CASRVDRNQPQHF
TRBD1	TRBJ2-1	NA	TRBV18	TGTGCCAGCTCTCCCTTGACCCCCCGAGACAGGGTCAACAATGAGCAGTTCTTC	CASSPLTPRDRVNNEQFF
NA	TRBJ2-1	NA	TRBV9	TGTGCCAGCAGCTTTCCACAGGGGGGGCTCGACAATGAGCAGTTCTTC	CASSFPQGGLDNEQFF
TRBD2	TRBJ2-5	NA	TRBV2	TGTGCCAGCAGTGGGTACTTGCGGGGGGGCCTCGAGACCCAGTACTTC	CASSGYLRGGLETQYF
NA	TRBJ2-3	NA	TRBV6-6	TGTGCCAGCACCGAGGGGGGCCCGATGGCGCAGTATTTT	CASTEGGPMAQYF
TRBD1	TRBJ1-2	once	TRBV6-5	TGTGCCAGCAGCAGGGACAGGGGAAACTATGGCTACACCTTC	CASSRDRGNYGYTF